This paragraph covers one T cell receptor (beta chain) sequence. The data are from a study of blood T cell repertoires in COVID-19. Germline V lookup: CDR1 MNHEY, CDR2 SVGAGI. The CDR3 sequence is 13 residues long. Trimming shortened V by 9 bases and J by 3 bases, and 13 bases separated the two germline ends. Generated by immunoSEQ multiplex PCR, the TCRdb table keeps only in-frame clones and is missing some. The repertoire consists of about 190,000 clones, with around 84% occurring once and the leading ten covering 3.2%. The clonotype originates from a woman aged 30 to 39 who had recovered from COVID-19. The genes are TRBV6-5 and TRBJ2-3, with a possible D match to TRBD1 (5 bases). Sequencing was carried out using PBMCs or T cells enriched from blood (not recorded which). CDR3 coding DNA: TGTGCCAGTGACCGAAAGGGGACAGATACGCAGTATTTT. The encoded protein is CASDRKGTDTQYF.